This TCR beta chain was found in a study of blood T cell repertoires in COVID-19. On the study more broadly: PBMCs, B-cell-depleted T cells, or T cells provided the cDNA or gDNA that made up the material.

This clone was detected only a few times. The germline V gene has CDR1 MNHEY and CDR2 SVGAGI. CDR3 length: 14 amino acids. V gave up 6 bases and J gave up 4 bases; unmatched junction bases: 8. In the source study's methods: For nucleated cells, counts were estimated from reference gene primer amplification. The repertoire was sequenced with immunoSEQ multiplex PCR; TCRdb's copy has only in-frame clones and lacks some. The DNA gave D and trimming, while V, J and clone size come from that table. This sample has about 270,000 clones; about four fifths occur once, and the top ten carry roughly 3.1%. Material for sequencing was peripheral blood. The chain combines TRBV6-5 with TRBJ1-2, with 7 positions matching TRBD1. The clonotype comes from a woman aged 18 to 35 with acute or convalescent COVID-19. In nucleotides, the CDR3 is TGTGCCAGCAGCCTCTCCCGGGACAGCTATGGCTACACCTTC. Residues: CASSLSRDSYGYTF.